This T cell receptor (beta chain) comes out of a study of T cells in Graves' hyperthyroidism and ophthalmopathy. Amplification yielded TCR beta CDR3 regions, with RNA transcripts as the source. Carried out on the TCR CDR3, a first-round RT-PCR used the HTBI primer set. TCRdb called the multiplex PCR reads again in MiXCR, with one record for every CDR3 protein. Seen here are approximately 600,000 distinct CDR3 sequences, about a fifth observed once, and the top ten hold over 30%. This CDR3 comprises 15 residues. V lost 2 bases and J lost 6, with 17 bases in between. Germline V gene lookup returns CDR1 LGHNA and CDR2 YNFKEQ. This clonotype was seen more than once but under ten times.

The rearrangement joins TRBV4-2 to TRBJ2-7; a possible D gene is TRBD1 (7 bases). The receptor comes from a man aged 30 to 39 with Graves' ophthalmopathy. The specimen was blood. CDR3 bases: TGTGCCAGCAGCCAACAAGGGAACAGGGGAGGCGAGCAGTACTTC. It translates to CASSQQGNRGGEQYF.